This TCR beta chain stems from a study of response to subunit inactivated influenza vaccine. TCRdb re-derived calls from the RT-PCR reads in MiXCR, one entry per CDR3 protein. The sample includes about 830,000 distinct CDR3 sequences, approximately 18% seen only once; the top ten take roughly 11%. The sample consisted of PBMCs from blood, taken 4 to 6 days after vaccination. The receptor was isolated from a man aged 50-59 years who received an inactivated influenza vaccine.

The CDR3 region is CASSHGGQGATEAFF. In nucleotides, the CDR3 is TGTGCCAGCAGCCACGGGGGACAGGGGGCTACTGAAGCTTTCTTT. This sequence joins TRBV12-3 or TRBV12-4 and TRBJ1-1; 12 bases are a match to TRBD1. The CDR3 is 15 residues long. With V trimmed by 6 bases and J by 5 bases, 7 bases remained unmatched.